This T cell receptor beta chain appears in the sequencing data of a study of blood T cells in healthy people across ages. A second roughly 7 to 11 cycle PCR used barcoded and J-beta primers. TCRdb re-analysed the 5' RACE reads in MiXCR, keeping a single row per CDR3 protein. This sample has about 760,000 distinct CDR3 sequences, with about 61% found just once. In its sample, this clonotype was seen once. From germline, CDR1 is MDHEN and CDR2 SYDVKM. The CDR3 consists of 15 residues. V shed 5 bases and J 7 bases; nucleotides not matched to a gene: 10. The sample taken for sequencing was blood. The sequence came from a man aged 40-49 years in good health. The V and J genes are TRBV28 and TRBJ1-5; 8 nucleotides match TRBD1. CDR3: CASSHPGQGGQPQHF. In DNA form, the CDR3 reads TGTGCCAGCAGTCATCCCGGACAGGGCGGCCAGCCCCAGCATTTT.